A selection of T cell receptor beta chains follows, all from one sample in a study of blood T cell repertoires in COVID-19. Here immunoSEQ multiplex PCR was the method, and the copy in TCRdb shows in-frame clones only, minus some. This sample has about 200,000 clones, with roughly nine tenths found just once. Input material: PBMCs or T cells enriched from blood (not recorded which). These receptors originate from a woman under 30 who had recovered from COVID-19. The CDR3 runs from the conserved cysteine through the conserved F or W. Each record gives: J gene, D gene, V gene, clone size, CDR3 DNA, CDR3 protein. D genes are given only for firm matches. Rows give clone size only sometimes, using once, few, many, or a class for an expanded clone.

j_call: TRBJ1-5; d_call: .; v_call: TRBV12-2; clone_size: few; cdr3_nt: TGTGCAAGTCGCTTAGACACGTGGGGGGGCCCTCAGCCCCAGCATTTT; cdr3_aa: CASRLDTWGGPQPQHF
j_call: TRBJ2-5; d_call: .; v_call: TRBV28; clone_size: .; cdr3_nt: TGTGCCAGCGGTGAGGACACCCCTTACCAAGAGACCCAGTACTTC; cdr3_aa: CASGEDTPYQETQYF
j_call: TRBJ1-2; d_call: .; v_call: TRBV6-6; clone_size: once; cdr3_nt: TGTGCCAGCAGTTCCGGGTCCGCTAACTATGGCTACACCTTC; cdr3_aa: CASSSGSANYGYTF
j_call: TRBJ2-2; d_call: .; v_call: TRBV9; clone_size: .; cdr3_nt: TGTGCCAGCAGCTCCTCTGACACCGGGGAGCTGTTTTTT; cdr3_aa: CASSSSDTGELFF
j_call: TRBJ2-7; d_call: .; v_call: TRBV18; clone_size: .; cdr3_nt: TGTGCCAGCTCACCCCTTAGCTCCTACGAGCAGTACTTC; cdr3_aa: CASSPLSSYEQYF
j_call: TRBJ1-1; d_call: .; v_call: TRBV24-1; clone_size: .; cdr3_nt: TGTGCCACCAGTGCAGGTGCATACACTGAAGCTTTCTTT; cdr3_aa: CATSAGAYTEAFF
j_call: TRBJ2-3; d_call: TRBD2; v_call: TRBV3-1/TRBV3-2; clone_size: .; cdr3_nt: TGTGCCAGCAGCCAGTTAGCGGGGGGGCCAGATACGCAGTATTTT; cdr3_aa: CASSQLAGGPDTQYF
j_call: TRBJ2-7; d_call: .; v_call: TRBV20-1; clone_size: .; cdr3_nt: TGCAGTGTCCTGAGAGAGGAGCAGTACTTC; cdr3_aa: CSVLREEQYF
j_call: TRBJ1-6; d_call: TRBD1; v_call: TRBV4-1; clone_size: .; cdr3_nt: TGCGCCAGCAGCCAAGAGGGACAGGGTAATTCACCCCTCCACTTT; cdr3_aa: CASSQEGQGNSPLHF
j_call: TRBJ2-6; d_call: TRBD2; v_call: TRBV14; clone_size: once; cdr3_nt: TGTGCCAGCAGCGCGAGGGAGGGGTTTTTCTATGCTGGGGCCAACGTCCTGACTTTC; cdr3_aa: CASSAREGFFYAGANVLTF
j_call: TRBJ1-4; d_call: TRBD1; v_call: TRBV5-1; clone_size: .; cdr3_nt: TGCGCCAGCAGCGGAGGGGACAGGGGTTTGGCTAATGAAAAACTGTTTTTT; cdr3_aa: CASSGGDRGLANEKLFF
j_call: TRBJ2-7; d_call: TRBD2; v_call: TRBV4-1; clone_size: .; cdr3_nt: TGCGCCAGCAGCCAAGGGGTGGGACTAGAGCGGGGGCCCGAGCAGTACTTC; cdr3_aa: CASSQGVGLERGPEQYF
j_call: TRBJ1-1; d_call: .; v_call: TRBV5-1; clone_size: .; cdr3_nt: TGCGCCAGCAGCTACGGACAAGGGAACACTGAAGCTTTCTTT; cdr3_aa: CASSYGQGNTEAFF
j_call: TRBJ1-3; d_call: .; v_call: TRBV5-1; clone_size: .; cdr3_nt: TGCGCCAGCAGCTTGGCGGGGGTCTCTGGAAACACCATATATTTT; cdr3_aa: CASSLAGVSGNTIYF
j_call: TRBJ2-2; d_call: .; v_call: TRBV10-2; clone_size: few; cdr3_nt: TGCGCCAGCAGTGAGCCTGACACCAACACCGGGGAGCTGTTTTTT; cdr3_aa: CASSEPDTNTGELFF
j_call: TRBJ2-1; d_call: .; v_call: TRBV24-1; clone_size: .; cdr3_nt: TGTGCCACCAGTAATGGGGGACAAGGGTACAATGAGCAGTTCTTC; cdr3_aa: CATSNGGQGYNEQFF
j_call: TRBJ1-2; d_call: .; v_call: TRBV30; clone_size: .; cdr3_nt: TGTGCCTGGACCCTCCGCAGGGGCAGCTATGGCTACACCTTC; cdr3_aa: CAWTLRRGSYGYTF
j_call: TRBJ1-1; d_call: .; v_call: TRBV7-2; clone_size: .; cdr3_nt: TGTGCCAGCAGCTTGAACAGGGTACAGGCTTTCTTT; cdr3_aa: CASSLNRVQAFF
j_call: TRBJ1-1; d_call: .; v_call: TRBV25-1; clone_size: .; cdr3_nt: TGTGCCAGCAGTGAACGAAACAGGAACACTGAAGCTTTCTTT; cdr3_aa: CASSERNRNTEAFF
j_call: TRBJ1-1; d_call: TRBD1; v_call: TRBV7-9; clone_size: .; cdr3_nt: TGTGCCAGCAGCTGGGACAGGGACACTGAAGCTTTCTTT; cdr3_aa: CASSWDRDTEAFF
j_call: TRBJ2-1; d_call: .; v_call: TRBV7-2; clone_size: .; cdr3_nt: TGTGCCAGCAGCTTATCCGGGACACCTTACAATGAGCAGTTCTTC; cdr3_aa: CASSLSGTPYNEQFF
j_call: TRBJ1-2; d_call: TRBD1; v_call: TRBV5-6; clone_size: few; cdr3_nt: TGTGCCAGCAGCTTGGGACAGGGTGGTGGCTACACCTTC; cdr3_aa: CASSLGQGGGYTF
j_call: TRBJ2-1; d_call: TRBD1; v_call: TRBV6-5; clone_size: .; cdr3_nt: TGTGCCAGCAGTTACACATGGGACAGGGTGAGCAGTGAGCAGTTCTTC; cdr3_aa: CASSYTWDRVSSEQFF
j_call: TRBJ1-1; d_call: TRBD1; v_call: TRBV28; clone_size: .; cdr3_nt: TGTGCCAGCAGTCCGGGACAGTTTCTGTTAGCTTTCTTT; cdr3_aa: CASSPGQFLLAFF
j_call: TRBJ1-1; d_call: .; v_call: TRBV18; clone_size: once; cdr3_nt: TGTGCCAGCTCCCCCGACAGTATAGTGGCTTTCTTT; cdr3_aa: CASSPDSIVAFF
j_call: TRBJ1-1; d_call: .; v_call: TRBV12-2; clone_size: .; cdr3_nt: TGTGCAAGTCGCTTATCAGGGTCGTTTAACACTGAAGCTTTCTTT; cdr3_aa: CASRLSGSFNTEAFF
j_call: TRBJ1-1; d_call: .; v_call: TRBV14; clone_size: .; cdr3_nt: TGTGCCAGCAGCCATTATGGTAGGGGCGTGAACACTGAAGCTTTCTTT; cdr3_aa: CASSHYGRGVNTEAFF
j_call: TRBJ1-5; d_call: TRBD1; v_call: TRBV5-5; clone_size: .; cdr3_nt: TGTGCCAGCAGCTTGGAGCCGGGACAGAGGCAGCCCCAGCATTTT; cdr3_aa: CASSLEPGQRQPQHF
j_call: TRBJ1-3; d_call: .; v_call: TRBV12-1; clone_size: once; cdr3_nt: TGTGCCAGCAGCCCCGACAGACTCAACTCTGGAAACACCATATATTTT; cdr3_aa: CASSPDRLNSGNTIYF
j_call: TRBJ1-3; d_call: .; v_call: TRBV13; clone_size: .; cdr3_nt: TGTGCCAGCAGCTTAAACATGGGGAGCTCTGGAAACACCATATATTTT; cdr3_aa: CASSLNMGSSGNTIYF
j_call: TRBJ2-2; d_call: .; v_call: TRBV6-6; clone_size: once; cdr3_nt: TGTGCCAGCCAGGGGTCCGGGGAGCTGTTTTTT; cdr3_aa: CASQGSGELFF
j_call: TRBJ1-2; d_call: TRBD1; v_call: TRBV5-1; clone_size: .; cdr3_nt: TGCGCCAGCAGCGCTGACAGGGTTAGACTCCCTAGGTCTGGCTACACCTTC; cdr3_aa: CASSADRVRLPRSGYTF
j_call: TRBJ2-1; d_call: TRBD2; v_call: TRBV7-9; clone_size: .; cdr3_nt: TGTGCCAGCAGAGGGACTAGCGGGGATTCCTACAATGAGCAGTTCTTC; cdr3_aa: CASRGTSGDSYNEQFF
j_call: TRBJ1-1; d_call: TRBD1; v_call: TRBV29-1; clone_size: .; cdr3_nt: TGCAGCGTTTTCCCAGGGGCAGGGGGTACTGAAGCTTTCTTT; cdr3_aa: CSVFPGAGGTEAFF
j_call: TRBJ1-3; d_call: .; v_call: TRBV7-9; clone_size: .; cdr3_nt: TGTGCCAGCAGCTTAGGCGGCATAAGCTCTGGAAACACCATATATTTT; cdr3_aa: CASSLGGISSGNTIYF
j_call: TRBJ1-1; d_call: TRBD1; v_call: TRBV18; clone_size: .; cdr3_nt: TGTGCCAGCTCACCAAGGGGGCGGGTAGGGACTGAAGCTTTCTTT; cdr3_aa: CASSPRGRVGTEAFF
j_call: TRBJ2-2; d_call: TRBD2; v_call: TRBV19; clone_size: .; cdr3_nt: TGTGCCAGTACCCTGGGACTAGCGGAGTCCGGGGAGCTGTTTTTT; cdr3_aa: CASTLGLAESGELFF
j_call: TRBJ1-2; d_call: TRBD1; v_call: TRBV9; clone_size: .; cdr3_nt: TGTGCCAGCTCCGACAGGGGGGACTATGGCTACACCTTC; cdr3_aa: CASSDRGDYGYTF
j_call: TRBJ2-1; d_call: .; v_call: TRBV5-4; clone_size: .; cdr3_nt: TGTGCCAGCAGCTTTCATTACAATGAGCAGTTCTTC; cdr3_aa: CASSFHYNEQFF
j_call: TRBJ1-1; d_call: .; v_call: TRBV7-8; clone_size: .; cdr3_nt: TGTGCCAGCAGCCCCGGACAGATTTTTATGAACACTGAAGCTTTCTTT; cdr3_aa: CASSPGQIFMNTEAFF
j_call: TRBJ2-7; d_call: .; v_call: TRBV11-2; clone_size: .; cdr3_nt: TGTGCCAGCAGCTCTTTGTCAGGGGCCTACGAGCAGTACTTC; cdr3_aa: CASSSLSGAYEQYF
j_call: TRBJ1-4; d_call: TRBD1; v_call: TRBV30; clone_size: .; cdr3_nt: TGTGCCTGGAGTGTAACTACGGCCCTCTGGACAGGCCCCGTCGCTAATGAAAAACTGTTTTTT; cdr3_aa: CAWSVTTALWTGPVANEKLFF
j_call: TRBJ1-5; d_call: .; v_call: TRBV10-3; clone_size: .; cdr3_nt: TGTGCCATCAGTGAGTCGCCGGTCCAGCCCCAGCATTTT; cdr3_aa: CAISESPVQPQHF
j_call: TRBJ1-2; d_call: TRBD1; v_call: TRBV15; clone_size: .; cdr3_nt: TGTGCCACCAGCAGGGACTTCGGACAGGGGAGTAACTATGGCTACACCTTC; cdr3_aa: CATSRDFGQGSNYGYTF